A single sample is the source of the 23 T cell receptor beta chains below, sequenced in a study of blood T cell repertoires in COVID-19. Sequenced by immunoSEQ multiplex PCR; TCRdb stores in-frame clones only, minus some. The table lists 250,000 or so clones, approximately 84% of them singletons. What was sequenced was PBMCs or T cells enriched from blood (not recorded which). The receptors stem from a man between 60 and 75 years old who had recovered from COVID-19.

The CDR3, as DNA: TGTGCTAGTGGAACGGGACTAGCGGAAAATGAGCAGTTCTTC. Its protein is CASGTGLAENEQFF. This chain connects TRBV12-5 to TRBJ2-1, with 11 bases lining up with TRBD2. This CDR3 is built from 14 residues. Germline values: CDR1 LGHNT, CDR2 FRNRAP. The trim removed 6 bases at V and 7 bases at J, leaving 5 bases unmatched.

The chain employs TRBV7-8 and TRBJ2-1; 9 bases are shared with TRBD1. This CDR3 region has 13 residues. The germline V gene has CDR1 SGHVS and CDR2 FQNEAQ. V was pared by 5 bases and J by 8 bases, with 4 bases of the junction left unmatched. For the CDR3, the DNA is TGTGCCAGCAGCATTGGACAGGGGCATGAGCAGTTCTTC. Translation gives CASSIGQGHEQFF. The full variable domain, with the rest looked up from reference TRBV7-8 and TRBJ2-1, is GAGVSQSPRYKVAKRGQDVALRCDPISGHVSLFWYQQALGQGPEFLTYFQNEAQLDKSGLPSDRFFAERPEGSVSTLKIQRTQQEDSAVYLCASSIGQGHEQFFGPGTRLTVL.

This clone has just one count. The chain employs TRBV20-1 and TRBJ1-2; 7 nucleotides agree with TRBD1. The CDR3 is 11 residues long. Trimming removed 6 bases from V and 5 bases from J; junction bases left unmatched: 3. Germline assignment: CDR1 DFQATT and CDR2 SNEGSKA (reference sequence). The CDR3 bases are TGCAGTGCCCTGACAGGGTATGGCTACACCTTC. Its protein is CSALTGYGYTF.

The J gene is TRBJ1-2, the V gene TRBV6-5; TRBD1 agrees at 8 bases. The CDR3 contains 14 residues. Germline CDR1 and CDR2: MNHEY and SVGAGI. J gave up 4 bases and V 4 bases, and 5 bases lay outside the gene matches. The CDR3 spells CASSSSGGAYGYTF. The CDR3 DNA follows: TGTGCCAGCAGTTCTTCAGGGGGCGCCTATGGCTACACCTTC.

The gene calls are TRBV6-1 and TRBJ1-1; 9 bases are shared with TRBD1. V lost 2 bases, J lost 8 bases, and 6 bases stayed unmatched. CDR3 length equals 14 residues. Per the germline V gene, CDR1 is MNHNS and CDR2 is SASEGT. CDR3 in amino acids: CASSESGQGVEAFF. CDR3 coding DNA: TGTGCCAGCAGTGAATCGGGACAGGGAGTAGAAGCTTTCTTT.

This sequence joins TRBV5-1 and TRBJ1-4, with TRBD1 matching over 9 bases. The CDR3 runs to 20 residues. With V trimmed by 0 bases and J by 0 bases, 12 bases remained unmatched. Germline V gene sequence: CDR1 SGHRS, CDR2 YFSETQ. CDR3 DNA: TGCGCCAGCAGCTTGGAGTTCGGTGGGACAGGGAGACCAACTAATGAAAAACTGTTTTTT. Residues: CASSLEFGGTGRPTNEKLFF.

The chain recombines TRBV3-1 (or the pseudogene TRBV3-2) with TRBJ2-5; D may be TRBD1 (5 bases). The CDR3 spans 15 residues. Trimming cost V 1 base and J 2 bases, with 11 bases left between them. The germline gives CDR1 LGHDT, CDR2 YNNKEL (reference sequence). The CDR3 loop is CASSQGLGRQETQYF. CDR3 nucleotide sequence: TGTGCCAGCAGCCAAGGGTTGGGGCGGCAAGAGACCCAGTACTTC.

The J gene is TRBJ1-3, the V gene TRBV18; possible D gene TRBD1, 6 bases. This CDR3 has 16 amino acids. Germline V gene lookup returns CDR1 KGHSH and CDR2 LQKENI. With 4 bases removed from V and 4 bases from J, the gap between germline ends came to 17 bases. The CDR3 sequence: CASSQDSPLVGNTIYF. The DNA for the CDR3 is TGTGCCAGCTCACAGGACAGTCCTCTCGTCGGAAACACCATATATTTT.

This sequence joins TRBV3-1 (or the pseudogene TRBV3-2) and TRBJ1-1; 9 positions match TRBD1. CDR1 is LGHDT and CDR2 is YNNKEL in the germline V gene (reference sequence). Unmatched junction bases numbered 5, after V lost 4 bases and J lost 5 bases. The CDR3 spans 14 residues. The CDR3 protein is CASSLAGTGTEAFF. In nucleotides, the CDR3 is TGTGCCAGCAGCCTCGCCGGGACAGGGACTGAAGCTTTCTTT.

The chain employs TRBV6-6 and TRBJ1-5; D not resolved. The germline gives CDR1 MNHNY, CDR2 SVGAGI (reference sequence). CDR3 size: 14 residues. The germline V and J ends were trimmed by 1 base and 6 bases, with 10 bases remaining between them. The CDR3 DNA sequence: TGTGCCAGCAGTTACTTTCCGGGGTTTCAGCCCCAGCATTTT. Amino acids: CASSYFPGFQPQHF.

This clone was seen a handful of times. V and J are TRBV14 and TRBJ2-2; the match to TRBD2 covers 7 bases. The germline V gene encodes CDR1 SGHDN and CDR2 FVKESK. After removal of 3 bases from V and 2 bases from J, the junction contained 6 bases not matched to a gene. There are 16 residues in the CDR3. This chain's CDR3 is CASSHIASGNTGELFF. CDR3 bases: TGTGCCAGCAGCCATATCGCTAGCGGCAACACCGGGGAGCTGTTTTTT.

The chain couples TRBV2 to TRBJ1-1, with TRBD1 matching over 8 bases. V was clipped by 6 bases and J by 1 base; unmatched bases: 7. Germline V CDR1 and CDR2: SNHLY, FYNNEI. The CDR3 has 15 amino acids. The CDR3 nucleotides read TGTGCCAGCAGACCCATTGGACAGGGGAACACTGAAGCTTTCTTT. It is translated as CASRPIGQGNTEAFF.

The CDR3 reads CASSSGGGNQPQHF. In nucleotides, the CDR3 is TGCGCCAGCAGCTCCGGCGGAGGTAATCAGCCCCAGCATTTT. The chain has TRBV5-1 and TRBJ1-5; D is unresolved. V dropped 3 bases and J dropped 4 bases, with 11 bases sitting between them. The CDR3 spans 14 residues. CDR1 is SGHRS and CDR2 is YFSETQ in the germline V gene.

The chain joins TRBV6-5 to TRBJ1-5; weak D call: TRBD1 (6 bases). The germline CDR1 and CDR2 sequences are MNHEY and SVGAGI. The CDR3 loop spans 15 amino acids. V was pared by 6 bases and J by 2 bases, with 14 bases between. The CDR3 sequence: CASRSRGSGNQPQHF. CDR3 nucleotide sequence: TGTGCCAGCAGATCCAGGGGATCTGGCAATCAGCCCCAGCATTTT.

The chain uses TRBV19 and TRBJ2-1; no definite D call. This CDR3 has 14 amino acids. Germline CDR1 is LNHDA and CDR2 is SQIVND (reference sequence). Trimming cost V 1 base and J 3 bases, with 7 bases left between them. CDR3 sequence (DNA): TGTGCCAGTAGTATAGTTGCACACTACAATGAGCAGTTCTTC. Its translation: CASSIVAHYNEQFF. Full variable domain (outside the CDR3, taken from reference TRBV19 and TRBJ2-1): DGGITQSPKYLFRKEGQNVTLSCEQNLNHDAMYWYRQDPGQGLRLIYYSQIVNDFQKGDIAEGYSVSREKKESFPLTVTSAQKNPTAFYLCASSIVAHYNEQFFGPGTRLTVL.

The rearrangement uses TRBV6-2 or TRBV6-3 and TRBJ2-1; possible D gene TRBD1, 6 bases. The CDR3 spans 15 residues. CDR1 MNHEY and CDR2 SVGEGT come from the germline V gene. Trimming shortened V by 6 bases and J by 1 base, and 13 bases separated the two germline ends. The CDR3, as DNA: TGTGCCAGCAGCCAGGGGTCTCCGTCCTACAATGAGCAGTTCTTC. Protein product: CASSQGSPSYNEQFF.

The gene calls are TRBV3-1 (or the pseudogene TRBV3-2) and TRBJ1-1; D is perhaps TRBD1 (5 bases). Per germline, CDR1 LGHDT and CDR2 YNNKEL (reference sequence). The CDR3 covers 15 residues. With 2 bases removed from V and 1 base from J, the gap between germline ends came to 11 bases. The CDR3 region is CASSQNVQGNTEAFF. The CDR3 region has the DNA TGTGCCAGCAGCCAAAATGTTCAGGGGAACACTGAAGCTTTCTTT.

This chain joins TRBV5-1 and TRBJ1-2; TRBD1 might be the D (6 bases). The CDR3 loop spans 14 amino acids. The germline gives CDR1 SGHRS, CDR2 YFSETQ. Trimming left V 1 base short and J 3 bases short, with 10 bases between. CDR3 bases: TGCGCCAGCAGCTTGTTACAGGGTGACTATGGCTACACCTTC. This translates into CASSLLQGDYGYTF.

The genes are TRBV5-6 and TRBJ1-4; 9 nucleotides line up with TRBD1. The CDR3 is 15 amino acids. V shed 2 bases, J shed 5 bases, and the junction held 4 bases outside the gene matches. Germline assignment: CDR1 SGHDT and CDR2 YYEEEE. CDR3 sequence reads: CASSLYRGRNEKLFF. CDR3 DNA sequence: TGTGCCAGCAGCTTATACAGGGGGCGAAATGAAAAACTGTTTTTT.

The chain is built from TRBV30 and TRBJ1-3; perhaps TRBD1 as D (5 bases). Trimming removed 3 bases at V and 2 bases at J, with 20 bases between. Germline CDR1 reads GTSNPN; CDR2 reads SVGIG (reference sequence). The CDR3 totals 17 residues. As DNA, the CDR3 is TGTGCCTGGAGGAACGGGCAGGGACTTTTACCTGGAAACACCATATATTTT. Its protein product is CAWRNGQGLLPGNTIYF.

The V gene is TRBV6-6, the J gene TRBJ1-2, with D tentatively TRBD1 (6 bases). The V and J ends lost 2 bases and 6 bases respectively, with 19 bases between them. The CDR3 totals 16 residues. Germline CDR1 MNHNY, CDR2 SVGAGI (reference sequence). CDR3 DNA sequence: TGTGCCAGCAGTTACGAGGTTGTCAGCGGGGGCGATGGCTACACCTTC. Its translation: CASSYEVVSGGDGYTF.

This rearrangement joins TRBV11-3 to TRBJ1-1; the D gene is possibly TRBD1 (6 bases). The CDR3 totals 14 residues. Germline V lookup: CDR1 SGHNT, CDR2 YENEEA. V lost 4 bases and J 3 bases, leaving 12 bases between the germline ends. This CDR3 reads CASSSSRGYTEAFF. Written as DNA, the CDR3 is TGTGCCAGCAGCTCCTCTAGGGGGTACACTGAAGCTTTCTTT.

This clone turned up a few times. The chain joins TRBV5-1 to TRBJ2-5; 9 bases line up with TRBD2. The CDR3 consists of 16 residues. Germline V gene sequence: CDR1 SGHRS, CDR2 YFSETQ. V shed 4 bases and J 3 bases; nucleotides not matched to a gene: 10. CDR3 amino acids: CASSPSLAGNEETQYF. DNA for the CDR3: TGCGCCAGCAGCCCTAGCCTAGCGGGGAATGAAGAGACCCAGTACTTC.